The 4 T cell receptor beta chains below come from one sample, sequenced in a study of T-cell reconstitution after alpha-beta-depleted transplantation in children (TCRdb year 2016). Library construction relied on PCR. The run used an Illumina HiSeq 2500. Molecular barcoding was employed in the preparation of TCR libraries, with unique molecular identifiers being used to normalize TCRbeta repertoire quantification. Through fastp at Q25 and MiXCR, TCRdb rebuilt clones from the public reads, retaining in-frame beta chains. Identical CDR3 protein sequences are pooled into one entry, listed with their most common genes and DNA. Present in this sample are about 90,000 distinct CDR3 sequences, 7% to 10% of which were seen just once. The ten largest clonotypes hold approximately 7% of the sample. The source was PBMCs from the stem cell graft donor, collected from the stem cell graft. The origin of the receptors is a human donor who donated a stem cell graft to a child with congenital amegakaryocytic thrombocytopenia.

This clonotype was counted at least ten times. J is TRBJ2-3 and V is TRBV6-4; a possible D gene is TRBD2 (6 bases). With 2 bases removed from V and 1 base from J, the gap between germline ends came to 7 bases. The CDR3 contains 14 residues. Germline CDR1 MRHNA, CDR2 SNTAGT. The CDR3 loop reads CASSDGGGTDTQYF. The CDR3 region has the DNA TGTGCCAGCAGTGACGGAGGGGGCACAGATACGCAGTATTTT.

This clonotype was counted a few times. The chain links TRBV7-3 to TRBJ2-5; D is ambiguous. Between the trimmed V and J ends, which lost 5 bases and 0 bases, there was a span of 7 bases. CDR3 length: 13 residues. The germline CDR1 and CDR2 sequences are SGHTA and FQGTGA. The CDR3 loop reads CASSQSYQETQYF. CDR3 coding DNA: TGTGCCAGCAGCCAGAGTTACCAAGAGACCCAGTACTTC.

This clonotype was recorded many times. The gene calls are TRBV15 and TRBJ1-2, with TRBD1 matching 11 bases. This CDR3 has 17 amino acids. The V gene's germline CDR1 is LNHNV and CDR2 YYDKDF (reference sequence). J gave up 4 bases and V 10 bases, and 17 bases lay outside the gene matches. This CDR3 reads CAMQYRDRGGLSYGYTF. CDR3 DNA: TGTGCCATGCAATACCGGGACAGGGGGGGGTTGTCCTATGGCTACACCTTC.

As for this clonotype: This may come from a read error, since a much larger clone is one base off. V is TRBV28 and J is TRBJ2-6, with TRBD1 as a possible D gene (5 bases). The CDR3 covers 14 residues. The germline V gene encodes CDR1 MDHEN and CDR2 SYDVKM. The CDR3 nucleotides are TGTGCCAGCAGTCCATTAACTGGGGCCAACGGCCTGACTTTC. Translation: CASSPLTGANGLTF. The variable domain in full, with the rest retrieved from reference TRBV28 and TRBJ2-6, is DVKVTQSSRYLVKRTGEKVFLECVQDMDHENMFWYRQDPGLGLRLIYFSYDVKMKEKGDIPEGYSVSREKKERFSLILESASTNQTSMYLCASSPLTGANGLTFGAGSRLTVL.